These 22 T cell receptor beta chains came from one sample sequenced in a study of control samples from healthy donors and cancer patients. The data were produced by immunoSEQ multiplex PCR, yet TCRdb's version contains in-frame clones alone and is incomplete. The table records roughly 100,000 clones, 92% of them present only once. The sample comprised blood. These receptors were obtained from a woman aged 18-29 years in good health.

CDR3 loop: CASSQTGTGFRQYF. The CDR3 DNA is TGTGCCAGCAGCCAAACCGGGACAGGGTTTAGGCAGTACTTC. V is TRBV7-8 and J is TRBJ2-7; TRBD1 matches 9 bases. Germline lookup yields CDR1 SGHVS and CDR2 FQNEAQ. Trimming cost V 5 bases and J 9 bases; bases outside gene matches: 11. The CDR3 has 14 amino acids.

The chain links TRBV6-9 to TRBJ2-1, with 7 positions matching TRBD2. With V trimmed by 10 bases and J by 5 bases, 8 bases remained unmatched. This CDR3 is 13 amino acids long. Germline loops: CDR1 MNHGY, CDR2 SVAAGI. For the CDR3, the DNA is TGTGCCACCTCACTAGCGAATAACAATGAGCAGTTCTTC. Its protein is CATSLANNNEQFF.

CDR3 sequence: CASRRTGAIETGYTF. The DNA of the CDR3 is TGTGCCAGTAGGAGGACAGGGGCAATAGAAACTGGCTACACCTTC. The genes are TRBV19 and TRBJ1-2, with TRBD1 identical over 9 bases. The CDR3 runs to 15 residues. Germline lookup yields CDR1 LNHDA and CDR2 SQIVND (reference sequence). The junction had 12 bases not matched to a gene; V was cut back by 6 bases and J by 7 bases.

The chain links TRBV27 to TRBJ2-7, with D possibly being TRBD1 (7 bases). Germline V gene lookup returns CDR1 MNHEY and CDR2 SMNVEV (reference sequence). The CDR3 has 16 residues. Trimming shortened V by 5 bases and J by 4 bases, and 21 bases separated the two germline ends. CDR3 protein: CASSPRQGGRMYEQYF. The CDR3 region has the DNA TGTGCCAGCAGTCCGCGTCAGGGGGGCCGTATGTACGAGCAGTACTTC.

The chain's CDR3 is CASSVKKGSLHEQFF. In nucleotides, the CDR3 is TGCGCCAGCAGTGTCAAGAAGGGGTCTCTGCATGAGCAGTTCTTC. This chain links TRBV10-1 with TRBJ2-1, with TRBD1 as a possible D gene (5 bases). The CDR3 consists of 15 residues. Germline assignment: CDR1 WNHNN and CDR2 SYGVQD (reference sequence). With 4 bases removed from V and 8 bases from J, the gap between germline ends came to 18 bases.

The CDR3 sequence is CASRVWGGPNGYTF. CDR3 DNA: TGTGCCAGCAGAGTTTGGGGGGGTCCCAATGGCTACACCTTC. This rearrangement joins TRBV27 to TRBJ1-2, with a possible D match to TRBD1 (5 bases). This CDR3 has 14 residues. Trimming cost V 6 bases and J 6 bases, with 17 bases left between them. Looked up from germline, CDR1 is MNHEY and CDR2 is SMNVEV (reference sequence).

This sequence joins TRBV12-5 and TRBJ2-3, with D hard to call. CDR3 size: 11 residues. V lost 4 bases, J lost 6 bases, and 5 bases lay in between. The germline V gene has CDR1 LGHNT and CDR2 FRNRAP. The CDR3 nucleotides are TGTGCTAGTGGTTCCGGGGATACGCAGTATTTT. Its protein is CASGSGDTQYF.

About this clone itself: A read error may account for a junction end that differs from germline. The chain carries TRBV15 and TRBJ2-7; the match to TRBD2 covers 9 bases. Germline V lookup: CDR1 LNHNV, CDR2 YYDKDF (reference sequence). The CDR3 has 14 residues. The CDR3 loop is CATSRDLPSGVPFF. DNA for the CDR3: TGTGCCACCAGCAGAGATTTGCCTAGCGGGGTGCCCTTTTTC.

The chain has TRBV28 and TRBJ1-2; 8 bases map to TRBD1. This CDR3 has 13 residues. V was clipped by 8 bases and J by 7 bases; unmatched bases: 9. Germline assignment: CDR1 MDHEN and CDR2 SYDVKM. The CDR3 region has the DNA TGTGCCAGCTCCGGTGGGGACAGGAGTGGCTACACCTTC. Protein sequence: CASSGGDRSGYTF.

This chain's CDR3 is CAWSADSRFHQPQHF. CDR3 bases: TGTGCCTGGAGTGCGGACAGTCGGTTTCATCAGCCCCAGCATTTT. V usage is TRBV30 and J usage is TRBJ1-5; weak D call: TRBD1 (6 bases). The CDR3 runs 15 residues. Germline values: CDR1 GTSNPN, CDR2 SVGIG (reference sequence). V lost 1 base, J lost 5 bases, and 15 bases lay in between.

The genes are TRBV6-6 and TRBJ2-1; D remains unclear. Germline V gene lookup returns CDR1 MNHNY and CDR2 SVGAGI (reference sequence). The V end was cut by 6 bases, the J end by 10 bases, with 13 bases between. The CDR3 is made up of 12 amino acids. The CDR3 spells CASSRPGEEQFF. DNA for the CDR3: TGTGCCAGCAGCCGGCCAGGCGAGGAGCAGTTCTTC.

The V call is TRBV12-3 or TRBV12-4, the J call TRBJ2-7, with a weak D call TRBD2 (6 bases). The CDR3 runs to 12 residues. V was cut by 4 bases and J by 5 bases, with 9 bases left in between. DNA of the CDR3: TGTGCCAGCAGTTGGAGGGGCCACGAGCAGTACTTC. This translates into CASSWRGHEQYF.

This clone was seen only once. The genes are TRBV7-8 and TRBJ2-7, with 11 bases that match TRBD2. CDR1 SGHVS and CDR2 FQNEAQ come from the germline V gene. V dropped 6 bases and J dropped 4; count of bases not matched to a gene: 26. CDR3 length: 21 amino acids. The CDR3 coding sequence is TGTGCCAGCAGTTTAATCACTTTAACCTCGGGACTAGCGGCCAATTTATACGAGCAGTACTTC. Its translation: CASSLITLTSGLAANLYEQYF.

V gene TRBV4-1 combines with J gene TRBJ2-2, with TRBD2 identical over 9 bases. The trim removed 3 bases at V and 5 bases at J, leaving 7 bases unmatched. There are 16 residues in the CDR3. Germline CDR1 MGHRA, CDR2 YSYEKL. CDR3 in DNA: TGCGCCAGCAGCCATGTAGCGGGAGAAGGTACCGGGGAGCTGTTTTTT. It specifies CASSHVAGEGTGELFF.

CDR3 DNA: TGTGCCAGCAGCTTGGCCGGGCCGGGATATGAGCAGTTCTTC. This translates into CASSLAGPGYEQFF. The chain uses TRBV5-5 and TRBJ2-1, with D perhaps matching TRBD2 (5 bases). This CDR3 region has 14 residues. CDR1 is SGHKS, CDR2 YYEKEE, per germline (reference sequence). The V gene lost 0 bases and the J gene lost 8 bases, with 12 bases spanning the gap.

V is TRBV4-1 and J is TRBJ2-2; 11 bases match TRBD2. The CDR3 is 18 amino acids. Germline-derived CDR1 and CDR2 are MGHRA and YSYEKL. V dropped 1 base and J dropped 5; count of bases not matched to a gene: 9. For the CDR3, the DNA is TGCGCCAGCAGCCAAGGGGGGACTAGCGGTCATAGGACCGGGGAGCTGTTTTTT. It encodes CASSQGGTSGHRTGELFF.

The chain couples TRBV5-6 to TRBJ1-5; D is uncertain. Germline V lookup: CDR1 SGHDT, CDR2 YYEEEE. There are 15 residues in the CDR3. V lost 0 bases to trimming and J lost 4 bases, with 11 bases between them. The CDR3 here is CASSLAGSVNQPQHF. DNA of the CDR3: TGTGCCAGCAGCTTGGCCGGGTCGGTTAATCAGCCCCAGCATTTT.

This sequence joins TRBV20-1 and TRBJ2-1; D may correspond to TRBD1 or TRBD2 (5 bases each). Germline CDR1 and CDR2: DFQATT and SNEGSKA (reference sequence). V was clipped by 1 base and J by 12 bases, with 10 bases between them. This CDR3 spans 11 amino acids. The CDR3: CSARGDRGQFF. The CDR3 DNA reads TGCAGTGCTAGAGGGGACCGAGGGCAGTTCTTC.

This chain joins TRBV10-3 and TRBJ2-7; TRBD2 aligns across 8 bases. Germline assignment: CDR1 ENHRY and CDR2 SYGVKD. The CDR3 is 15 residues long. Germline trimming cut 3 bases from V and 2 bases from J; bases unmatched to any gene: 6. CDR3 amino acids: CAISDGTSGAYEQYF. The CDR3, as DNA: TGTGCCATCAGTGATGGTACTAGCGGAGCCTACGAGCAGTACTTC.

This rearrangement joins TRBV4-2 to TRBJ2-5, with 12 bases aligning to TRBD1. CDR3 length equals 15 residues. V lost 5 bases, J lost 4 bases, and 5 bases stayed unmatched. Germline lookup yields CDR1 LGHNA and CDR2 YNFKEQ. The CDR3 sequence: CASSEPGQGAETQYF. CDR3 coding DNA: TGTGCCAGCAGCGAACCGGGACAGGGGGCAGAGACCCAGTACTTC.

The V gene is TRBV11-2, the J gene TRBJ1-1, with a possible D match to TRBD1 (5 bases). The length of the CDR3 is 15 residues. Germline V gives CDR1 SGHAT, CDR2 FQNNGV. The V end lost 10 bases, the J end lost 2 bases, and 20 bases lay between the germline ends. CDR3 nucleotide sequence: TGTGCCATCGGAAAAAGACAGAGCCTAAACACTGAAGCTTTCTTT. It yields the protein CAIGKRQSLNTEAFF.

The chain joins TRBV19 to TRBJ2-3; a possible D gene is TRBD2 (6 bases). The V gene's germline CDR1 is LNHDA and CDR2 SQIVND (reference sequence). CDR3 length equals 17 residues. V lost 4 bases and J 5 bases, leaving 22 bases between the germline ends. CDR3 region: CASSRGGQGGHQDTQYF. The DNA for the CDR3 is TGTGCCAGTAGTAGAGGTGGCCAGGGAGGTCATCAAGATACGCAGTATTTT.